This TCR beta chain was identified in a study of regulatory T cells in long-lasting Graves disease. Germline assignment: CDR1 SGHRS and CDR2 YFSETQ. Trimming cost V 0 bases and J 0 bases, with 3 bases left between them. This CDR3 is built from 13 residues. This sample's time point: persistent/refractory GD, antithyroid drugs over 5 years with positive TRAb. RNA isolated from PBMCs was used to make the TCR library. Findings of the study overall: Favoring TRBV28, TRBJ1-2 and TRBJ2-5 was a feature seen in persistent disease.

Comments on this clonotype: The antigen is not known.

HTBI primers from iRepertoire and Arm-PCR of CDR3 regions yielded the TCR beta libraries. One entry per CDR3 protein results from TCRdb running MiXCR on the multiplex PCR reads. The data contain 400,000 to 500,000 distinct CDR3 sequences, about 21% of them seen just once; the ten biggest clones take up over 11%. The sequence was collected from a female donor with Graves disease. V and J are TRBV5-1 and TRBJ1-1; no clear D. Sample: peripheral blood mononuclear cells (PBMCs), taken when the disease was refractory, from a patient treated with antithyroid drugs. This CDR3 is CASSLDMNTEAFF. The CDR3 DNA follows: TGCGCCAGCAGCTTGGATATGAACACTGAAGCTTTCTTT.